This T cell receptor (beta chain) was sequenced for a study of T cell repertoires in cytomegalovirus infection. Study-level information: Indications came from public TCR beta signatures; they pointed to CMV infection and to a matching HLA type.

Concerning this clonotype: The antigen is unknown.

Germline values: CDR1 MGHRA, CDR2 YSYEKL. This CDR3 is 15 amino acids long. V lost 4 bases and J lost 3, with 15 bases in between. Study-wide results and caveats: Summed public TCR beta family frequency identified CMV carriers bearing the relevant HLA. Predominance within the ex vivo response was attributable to HLA-C-restricted CMV-specific TCR beta clonotypes.

Using its own MiXCR run on the reads, TCRdb lists one record per CDR3 protein. The profile covers 200,000 or so distinct CDR3 sequences, with about 20% appearing a single time and 2.9% taken by the ten largest. This receptor was obtained from a human donor in good health (CMV status not recorded). Some clones in this sample may be carry-over from other donors' samples. The chain carries TRBV4-1 and TRBJ1-2, with D maybe TRBD1 (5 bases). Sequencing used PBMCs. Written as DNA, the CDR3 is TGCGCCAGCAGCCGAGGAGCCAGGGACGACTATGGCTACACCTTC. It encodes CASSRGARDDYGYTF.